A selection of T cell receptor beta chains follows, all from one sample in a study of spatial heterogeneity in lung cancer. TCRdb ran MiXCR on the 5' RACE reads and lists one entry per CDR3 protein. The data contain 30,000 to 40,000 distinct CDR3 sequences, under 4% of them seen just once; the ten biggest clones take up roughly 40%. The sequencing here drew on normal lung tissue next to the tumor, taken at surgery. The receptor set was obtained from a male donor with early-stage non-small cell lung cancer. Both conserved end residues are part of each CDR3. Each record gives: V gene, D gene, J gene, CDR3 protein. The D gene is left open where the match is weak.

v_call: TRBV5-6
d_call: .
j_call: TRBJ1-1
cdr3_aa: CASSFLSSTEAFF

v_call: TRBV20-1
d_call: TRBD2
j_call: TRBJ2-5
cdr3_aa: CSAKSPSGNQETQYF

v_call: TRBV4-1
d_call: TRBD2
j_call: TRBJ2-3
cdr3_aa: CASSRIAGGVGDTQYF

v_call: TRBV7-9
d_call: .
j_call: TRBJ2-2
cdr3_aa: CASSLMGQNTGELFF

v_call: TRBV10-3
d_call: .
j_call: TRBJ2-7
cdr3_aa: CAISESAGPYF

v_call: TRBV12-3/TRBV12-4
d_call: TRBD1
j_call: TRBJ2-7
cdr3_aa: CASRGQGHEQYF

v_call: TRBV16
d_call: .
j_call: TRBJ2-1
cdr3_aa: CASSQQEGLERVF

v_call: TRBV21-1
d_call: .
j_call: TRBJ1-2
cdr3_aa: CASSKASHREGDYGYTF

v_call: TRBV28
d_call: .
j_call: TRBJ2-7
cdr3_aa: CASSSPWSAYEQYF

v_call: TRBV24-1
d_call: TRBD1
j_call: TRBJ1-5
cdr3_aa: CATSPRGSGNQPQHF

v_call: TRBV7-9
d_call: TRBD1
j_call: TRBJ2-5
cdr3_aa: CASSAGQGVDGMETQYF

v_call: TRBV2
d_call: .
j_call: TRBJ2-4
cdr3_aa: CASSDGDSTQYF

v_call: TRBV20-1
d_call: .
j_call: TRBJ2-3
cdr3_aa: CSASNPGHPSTDTQYF

v_call: TRBV12-3/TRBV12-4
d_call: .
j_call: TRBJ2-7
cdr3_aa: CASSLASYEQYF

v_call: TRBV20-1
d_call: TRBD2
j_call: TRBJ2-7
cdr3_aa: CSARGLAGGEQYF

v_call: TRBV20-1
d_call: .
j_call: TRBJ2-5
cdr3_aa: CSAVTGGGQETQYF

v_call: TRBV29-1
d_call: .
j_call: TRBJ2-7
cdr3_aa: CSVETGTPYEQYF

v_call: TRBV10-3
d_call: TRBD1
j_call: TRBJ1-1
cdr3_aa: CAIGTGNTEAFF

v_call: TRBV7-8
d_call: .
j_call: TRBJ2-5
cdr3_aa: CASSSWDIETQYF

v_call: TRBV5-1
d_call: .
j_call: TRBJ1-5
cdr3_aa: CASSSGPGGQPQHF

v_call: TRBV7-8
d_call: TRBD2
j_call: TRBJ2-3
cdr3_aa: CASSPQRESTDTQYF

v_call: TRBV27
d_call: TRBD1
j_call: TRBJ2-1
cdr3_aa: CASSSDRDTYEQFF

v_call: TRBV7-2
d_call: .
j_call: TRBJ1-3
cdr3_aa: CASSSQHGSGNTIYF

v_call: TRBV12-3/TRBV12-4
d_call: .
j_call: TRBJ1-5
cdr3_aa: CASNLGNQPQHF

v_call: TRBV12-3/TRBV12-4
d_call: .
j_call: TRBJ2-6
cdr3_aa: CASSLGTAGANVLTF

v_call: TRBV7-2
d_call: .
j_call: TRBJ2-5
cdr3_aa: CASSIAETQYF

v_call: TRBV20-1
d_call: TRBD1
j_call: TRBJ2-7
cdr3_aa: CSATGTDPLEQYF

v_call: TRBV12-3/TRBV12-4
d_call: .
j_call: TRBJ1-1
cdr3_aa: CASTTRGGSKTEAFF

v_call: TRBV25-1
d_call: TRBD1
j_call: TRBJ1-2
cdr3_aa: CASSEGNRGSYGYTF

v_call: TRBV4-1
d_call: .
j_call: TRBJ2-4
cdr3_aa: CASSQDRTLGNIQYF

v_call: TRBV27
d_call: .
j_call: TRBJ2-2
cdr3_aa: CASSFYTGELFF

v_call: TRBV20-1
d_call: .
j_call: TRBJ2-5
cdr3_aa: CSAREGVQETQYF

v_call: TRBV5-1
d_call: .
j_call: TRBJ1-6
cdr3_aa: CGGAQRSYNSPLHF

v_call: TRBV9
d_call: .
j_call: TRBJ1-1
cdr3_aa: CASSGSLNTEAFF

v_call: TRBV5-5
d_call: .
j_call: TRBJ2-5
cdr3_aa: CASSLEGTGGQETQYF

v_call: TRBV5-1
d_call: .
j_call: TRBJ1-1
cdr3_aa: CASSLTGAGDTEAFF

v_call: TRBV20-1
d_call: .
j_call: TRBJ1-4
cdr3_aa: CSASREKLFF

v_call: TRBV5-1
d_call: TRBD1
j_call: TRBJ2-7
cdr3_aa: CASSEGQGPQDEQYF

v_call: TRBV12-3/TRBV12-4
d_call: TRBD2
j_call: TRBJ2-2
cdr3_aa: CASSLPREGGELFF

v_call: TRBV5-6
d_call: .
j_call: TRBJ1-2
cdr3_aa: CASSLGAAYGYTF

v_call: TRBV6-1
d_call: TRBD1
j_call: TRBJ2-3
cdr3_aa: CASEAGTGDTQYF

v_call: TRBV20-1
d_call: .
j_call: TRBJ1-2
cdr3_aa: CSARDLGDYTF

v_call: TRBV3-1
d_call: TRBD2
j_call: TRBJ2-3
cdr3_aa: CASSRTSGSVTDTQYF

v_call: TRBV27
d_call: .
j_call: TRBJ1-5
cdr3_aa: CASTPTHSNQPQHF

v_call: TRBV12-3/TRBV12-4
d_call: .
j_call: TRBJ2-3
cdr3_aa: CASSFEGTQYF

v_call: TRBV3-1
d_call: .
j_call: TRBJ1-2
cdr3_aa: CASSQQGNYGYTF

v_call: TRBV5-1
d_call: TRBD2
j_call: TRBJ2-7
cdr3_aa: CASSLEPSGGSYEQYF

v_call: TRBV14
d_call: .
j_call: TRBJ2-2
cdr3_aa: CASSFLGASPLGTGELFF

v_call: TRBV6-1
d_call: .
j_call: TRBJ1-4
cdr3_aa: CASTGTSNEKLFF

v_call: TRBV6-5
d_call: .
j_call: TRBJ2-7
cdr3_aa: CASSRGPGTLYEQYF

v_call: TRBV5-1
d_call: .
j_call: TRBJ2-3
cdr3_aa: CASSLTRDTQYF

v_call: TRBV6-6
d_call: .
j_call: TRBJ1-5
cdr3_aa: CASSYSQGRQPQHF

v_call: TRBV7-2
d_call: .
j_call: TRBJ2-2
cdr3_aa: CASSLDGHNTGELFF

v_call: TRBV6-2/TRBV6-3
d_call: .
j_call: TRBJ2-1
cdr3_aa: CASREETYNEQFF

v_call: TRBV5-1
d_call: .
j_call: TRBJ2-7
cdr3_aa: CASSLYSTAGYEQYF

v_call: TRBV20-1
d_call: .
j_call: TRBJ1-1
cdr3_aa: CSAEDIRAFF

v_call: TRBV12-3/TRBV12-4
d_call: .
j_call: TRBJ1-3
cdr3_aa: CASTASPGNTIYF

v_call: TRBV11-1
d_call: TRBD2
j_call: TRBJ2-3
cdr3_aa: CASSRLAGLITDTQYF

v_call: TRBV7-2
d_call: .
j_call: TRBJ2-1
cdr3_aa: CASSFPTGTHEQFF

v_call: TRBV28
d_call: .
j_call: TRBJ1-3
cdr3_aa: CASSSPRQFSGNTIYF